This T cell receptor beta chain was identified during a study of T-cell memory formation after mild COVID-19. Study findings and constraints: Day 15 to 85 contracting clones showed balanced CD4/CD8; day 15 to 37 expanders favored CD4+.

The CDR3 has 16 amino acids. Trimming cost V 3 bases and J 4 bases; bases outside gene matches: 5. This clonotype was observed a few times. No antigen is known for it. A single record per CDR3 protein comes from TCRdb applying MiXCR to the 5' RACE reads. The table has some 150,000 distinct CDR3 sequences, less than 25% seen once; the top ten hold 24%. This chain uses TRBV12-3 or TRBV12-4 with TRBJ2-7; 14 bases map to TRBD2. The sequenced material came from PBMCs or a T cell subset sorted from them (not recorded which). This TCR was sampled from an adult woman who had mild COVID-19 (a few samples of this study predate the infection). Cell type and time point are not known. The CDR3 region is CASSFTRTSGRYEQYF. DNA for the CDR3: TGTGCCAGCAGTTTCACACGGACTAGCGGGAGGTACGAGCAGTACTTC.